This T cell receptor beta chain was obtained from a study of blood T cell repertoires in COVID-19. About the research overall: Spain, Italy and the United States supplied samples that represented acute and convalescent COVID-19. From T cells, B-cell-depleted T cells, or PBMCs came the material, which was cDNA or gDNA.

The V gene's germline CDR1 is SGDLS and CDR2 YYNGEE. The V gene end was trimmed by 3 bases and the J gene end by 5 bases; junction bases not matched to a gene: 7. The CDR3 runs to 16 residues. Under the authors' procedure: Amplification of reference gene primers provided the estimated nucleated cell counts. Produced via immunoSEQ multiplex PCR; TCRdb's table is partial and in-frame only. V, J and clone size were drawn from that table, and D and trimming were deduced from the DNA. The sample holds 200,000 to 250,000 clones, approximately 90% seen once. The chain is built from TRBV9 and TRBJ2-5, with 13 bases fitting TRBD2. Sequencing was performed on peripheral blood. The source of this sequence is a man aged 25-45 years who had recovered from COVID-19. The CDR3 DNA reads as TGTGCCAGCAGCGGAAAGGGACTAGCGGGGATGGAGACCCAGTACTTC. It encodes CASSGKGLAGMETQYF.